The source of this TCR beta chain is a study of cytomegalovirus exposure and HLA in healthy donors (dated by TCRdb to 2016 to 2017). Regarding the study in general: An earlier analysis of around 600 of the donors reported about 250 Gb of sequence data and roughly 100 million unique TCR beta sequences from about 179 million T cells. A later genetic analysis used genome-wide SNP genotypes for about 65% of the 666 donors, treating that subset as a discovery cohort. The genetic ancestry cluster associated with self-reported Caucasian donors included 80% to 90% of the roughly 400 genotyped donors. Among about 400 genotyped donors of the cohort, an average of approximately 200,000 unique TCR beta nucleotide sequences was sequenced per donor, of which about 19% were non-productive. Besides the first cohort of about 730 subjects, a separate validation cohort made up of 95 to 150 different subjects was used. In an earlier analysis of about 590 of the donors, high-throughput TCR beta sequencing was used to judge whether each TCR beta V gene segment behaved as functional or pseudogenic. All discovery cohort repertoires had been generated using a single sequencing platform. Because of strong linkage in the cohort, roughly five DR-DQ haplotypes were treated as single units for association and clustering. The study profiled the T cell repertoires of under 850 subjects by immunosequencing and related them to cytomegalovirus serostatus. Donor age, sex, ethnicity and CMV serostatus were compiled together with the repertoire data. Rather than drawing on any new phenotypic data, the later analysis identified candidate immune exposures from TCR beta sequences and the way those sequences occurred across donors. HLA typing covered class I and class II loci at four-digit resolution. To predict cytomegalovirus infection status, the study combined high-throughput TCR immunosequencing, statistical association of individual TCRs with disease status, and machine learning. Typing coverage differed by locus: A, B, C, DRB1 and DQB1 were typed in about 629-640 donors, DQA1 in about 500, DPA1 in 600 to 610, and DPB1 in just under 490. The study aimed to test whether cataloging public T cell receptors could reveal signatures of past pathogen exposure. Roughly 300 gigabases of sequencing data and around 90 million unique TCR sequences made up an early release that covered roughly 670 HLA-typed donors. To study patterns of TCR occurrence, a later analysis re-analyzed previously published TCR beta repertoires from around 700 donors and added high-resolution HLA genotyping.

Libraries were built with the immunoSEQ multiplex PCR assay. For the multiplex PCR, a mixture combining 60 forward primers for TCR Vbeta segments and 13 reverse primers for TCR Jbeta segments was used. The CDR3 region of rearranged TCR beta genes was amplified from genomic DNA with a multiplex PCR assay. On the Illumina HiSeq System, the amplified TCR beta libraries were sequenced as 87-base-pair reads. The authors' analysis ran thus. In a later analysis, about 80 million unique TCR beta chains were counted across the roughly 670 repertoires, and around 11 million of these chains were shared by at least two donors. To remove PCR and sequencing errors, raw reads were error-corrected and collapsed into unique sequences using a nearest-neighbor algorithm that merged closely related sequences. V, D and J gene segments were assigned by aligning CDR3 sequences to IMGT reference sequences. For a sequence to be retained, at least a six-nucleotide match to both a V gene segment and a J gene segment was required. A rearrangement counted as productive if the CDR3 had no stop codons and remained in frame with V and J, and every other rearrangement counted as non-productive. CDR3 was defined by IMGT convention, running from the second conserved V-encoded cysteine to the conserved J-encoded phenylalanine. The earlier analysis of about 620 of the donors excluded sequences that lacked an unambiguous match to a single V gene segment. In an earlier analysis of 450 to 750 of the donors, a V segment was called functional when productive rearrangements were above 56.7%, and segregating when the standard deviation between donors exceeded 5%. A statistical classification framework was developed to diagnose cytomegalovirus status using the catalog of TCR beta chain sequences. V and J gene assignment, in a later analysis, came from comparing TCR nucleotide sequences with IMGT/GENE-DB human TR gene sequences. Using the TCRdist pipeline, a later analysis assigned CDR3 sequences along with most-parsimonious VDJ recombination scenarios. A later analysis defined each TCR beta chain by its CDR3 amino acid sequence plus V-gene family, and excluded reads lacking a unique V-gene family. A later analysis removed roughly 590 highly shared, low-generation-probability nucleotide sequences to deal with suspected cross-contamination and a sequencing artifact. In a later analysis, a clonal expansion index for each public chain was calculated from normalized within-repertoire ranks of inferred template counts. In a later analysis, generation probabilities were computed using a VDJ recombination model fitted to out-of-frame rearrangements, and the results were checked against IGoR. A later analysis scored TCR-TCR, TCR-HLA and TCR-CMV co-occurrence with hypergeometric tests, applying a repertoire-size bias correction to TCR pairs. False discovery rates were estimated in a later analysis by permuting HLA or CMV assignments 20 times. A later analysis grouped co-occurring TCRs with DBSCAN, adding TCRdist sequence similarity when clustering within HLA-allele-positive subsets. Repertoires with fewer than 30,000 or more than 120,000 public chains, plus five repertoires with anomalous nucleotide sharing, were excluded from co-occurrence clustering. TCRdb took this table from immuneACCESS and kept in-frame rearrangements with V and J called. Such tables lack part of the clones; where checked against another copy, unresolved V genes explain under half of the gap, and the rest is unexplained. The V and J calls and clone size are taken from that table; D and trimming were inferred from the DNA. In this sample the table shows 150,000 to 200,000 clones, approximately 70% of which occur a single time. The top ten clonotypes cover around 6.8% of the sample.

In total, 500 to 700 healthy bone marrow donors made up the cohort. All cohort members were sampled while nominally healthy, although unrecorded immune exposures were likely present. The donor tested CMV seropositive and was one of the 289 seropositive cohort members. Each donor provided a peripheral blood sample, and peripheral blood mononuclear cells were used for TCR beta sequencing. Genomic DNA extraction from the blood cell samples was performed with the Qiagen DNeasy Blood Extraction Kit. Notes on this clone: What antigen it recognizes has not been identified. Per-base qualities were not stored, and no clone one base away is much larger.

Inclusive of the bounding cysteine and phenylalanine, the CDR3 is 17 residues long. The read is trimmed to its CDR3 DNA, 51 bases read in frame from base 1. Compared with germline, V lacks 5 bases and J lacks 7 bases; bases without a gene match: 13. Looking up the germline V gene yields CDR1 SGHTA and CDR2 FQGNSA. General findings and caveats noted by the study authors: Assigning TCR associations to individual alleles was difficult when HLA alleles, especially DR and DQ, strongly co-occurred. In vitro tests confirmed that a few of the cytomegalovirus-associated TCR beta chains recognize cytomegalovirus antigens. Most CMV-associated TCR beta chains appeared to be HLA-restricted in a later analysis, and the HLA associations seemed to be driven largely by CMV exposure. Roughly uniform sequencing depth across donors was assumed in presence/absence analyses, although this assumption may not hold. In an earlier analysis of approximately 590 of the donors, most TCR beta V segments were observed in productive rearrangements about 87% or about 30% of the time, broadly matching IMGT annotations. Linkage disequilibrium might explain the correlated functional status among segregating V segments, but an unknown experimental factor could not be excluded. For the cohort, immune exposure information was limited to CMV serostatus. An association between a missense DCLRE1C variant and V-gene and J-gene trimming of TCR beta chains was found in a later genetic analysis and replicated in an independent cohort. Only TCR beta chains were sequenced in this cohort, and the absence of alpha or paired-chain data limited detectable features. Because counts were too low, 15 to 20 rarely observed V segments, including chromosome 9 orphons, were excluded from the earlier analysis of around 640 of the donors. A group of highly shared sequence variants was considered likely to be a technical artifact of the sequencing pipeline. Some IMGT-functional V segments, including TRBV6-2 and TRBV6-3, could not be told apart with the 87-base-pair reads, so those segments were excluded. According to a later analysis, parvovirus B19, influenza, CMV and Epstein-Barr virus appeared linked to several top co-occurrence clusters. In a later genetic analysis, fewer N-insertions in productive TCRs were reported among donors in an Asian-associated ancestry cluster than the roughly 700-donor mean. Most TCR sequences were observed very rarely across donors, whereas some public TCRs were present in many individuals. A further reported finding was that TCR beta sequences accurately predicted the HLA-A and HLA-B alleles for most subjects in the first cohort. In a later analysis, HLA-associated TCR beta chains were found to be more clonally expanded and to have lower generation probabilities than equally common non-associated chains. A later analysis associated 15,000 to 20,000 TCR beta sequences with specific HLA alleles at a false discovery rate of 0.05. Cytomegalovirus status was reported to be diagnosed by the classifier with high specificity and sensitivity in both the original and validation cohorts. HLA typing was unavailable for some donors at each locus, so association tests used only the typed subset. In a later analysis, TCR association rates were found to vary across HLA loci, with the most associated TCRs seen for DRB1 alleles and the fewest for HLA-C alleles. The study gave a list of 150 to 200 TCR beta chains associated with cytomegalovirus. The authors suggested that the approach could potentially be extended to other disease states and immunological phenotypes.

The chain uses TRBV7-2 and TRBJ2-5, and TRBD2 matches 13 of the central bases. Material for sequencing was PBMCs. This receptor was obtained from a man aged 35-49 years in good health and CMV-seropositive. The CDR3 amino acid sequence is: CASSLELAGGPAGTQYF. In nucleotides, the sequence is TGTGCCAGCAGCCTGGAACTAGCGGGGGGGCCGGCGGGGACCCAGTACTTC. Here the CDR3 is joined to the reference TRBV7-2 and TRBJ2-5 genes, and the full variable domain is: GAGVSQSPSNKVTEKGKDVELRCDPISGHTALYWYRQSLGQGLEFLIYFQGNSAPDKSGLPSDRFSAERTGGSVSTLTIQRTQQEDSAVYLCASSLELAGGPAGTQYFGPGTRLLVL.